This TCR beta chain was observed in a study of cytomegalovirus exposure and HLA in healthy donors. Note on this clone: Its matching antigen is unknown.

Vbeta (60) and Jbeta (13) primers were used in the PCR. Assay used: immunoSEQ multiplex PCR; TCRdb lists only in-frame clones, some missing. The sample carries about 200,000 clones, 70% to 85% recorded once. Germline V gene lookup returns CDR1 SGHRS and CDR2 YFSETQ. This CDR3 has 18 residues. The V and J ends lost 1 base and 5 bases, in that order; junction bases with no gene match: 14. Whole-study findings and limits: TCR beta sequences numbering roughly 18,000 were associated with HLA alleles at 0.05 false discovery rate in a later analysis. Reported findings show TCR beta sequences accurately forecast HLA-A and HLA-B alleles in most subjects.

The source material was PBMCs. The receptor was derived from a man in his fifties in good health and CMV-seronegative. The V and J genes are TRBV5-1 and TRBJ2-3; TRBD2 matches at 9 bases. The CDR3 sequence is CASSLIRVAGEGGDTQYF. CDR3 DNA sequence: TGCGCCAGCAGCTTGATTAGGGTAGCGGGAGAAGGCGGAGATACGCAGTATTTT.